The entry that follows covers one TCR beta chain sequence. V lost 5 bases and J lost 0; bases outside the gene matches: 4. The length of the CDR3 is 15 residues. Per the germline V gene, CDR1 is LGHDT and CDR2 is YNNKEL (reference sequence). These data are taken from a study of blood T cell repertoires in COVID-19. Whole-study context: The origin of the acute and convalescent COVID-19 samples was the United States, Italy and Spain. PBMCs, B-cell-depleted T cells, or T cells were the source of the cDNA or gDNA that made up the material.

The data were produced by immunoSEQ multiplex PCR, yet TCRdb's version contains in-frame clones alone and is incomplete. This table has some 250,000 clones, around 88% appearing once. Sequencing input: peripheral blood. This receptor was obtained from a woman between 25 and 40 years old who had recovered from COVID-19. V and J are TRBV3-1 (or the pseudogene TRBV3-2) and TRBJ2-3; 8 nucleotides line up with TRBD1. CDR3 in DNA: TGTGCCAGCAGCAAGAACAGGGGGAGCACAGATACGCAGTATTTT. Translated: CASSKNRGSTDTQYF.